The clone carrying this TCR beta chain was counted between two and nine times. From the reads, TCRdb called clonotypes with MiXCR, one entry per CDR3 protein. The repertoire holds approximately 240,000 distinct CDR3 sequences, with 9% to 15% as singletons. The sample is drawn from a study of T cell repertoires in cytomegalovirus infection. V lost 1 base, J lost 3 bases, and 6 bases lay in between. Per the germline V gene, CDR1 is LNHDA and CDR2 is SQIVND (reference sequence). The CDR3 contains 13 residues. This receptor was identified in a human donor in good health (CMV status not recorded). Some clones in this sample may be carry-over from other donors' samples. The chain uses TRBV19 and TRBJ1-1; D might be TRBD1 (5 bases). The sample comprised PBMCs. CDR3 in amino acids: CASSIVGDTEAFF. CDR3 coding DNA: TGTGCCAGTAGTATAGTGGGGGACACTGAAGCTTTCTTT.